The following is a T cell receptor beta chain sequence with its context. This clonotype was observed a few times. What this receptor recognizes is not known. Per-base qualities were not stored, and no clone one base away is much larger. The label giving this sample's treatment or condition can be read as: allogeneic hematopoietic cell transplantation with graft depleted of TCRalphabeta T cells and CD19 B cells. The children who served as transplant recipients had been given grafts of TCRalphabeta/CD19-depleted allogeneic hematopoietic cells. The method behind the library was PCR. The listed sequencing device is Illumina HiSeq 2500. TCR libraries were prepared with molecular barcoding, using unique molecular identifiers to normalize TCRbeta repertoire quantification. Clones were called with MiXCR by TCRdb after fastp trimmed the public reads at Q25, and only in-frame beta chains were retained. Every CDR3 protein is listed once, alongside the most common genes and DNA of its rows. This sample comprises some 600,000 distinct CDR3 sequences, around 13% of them detected only once. The ten largest clones represent around 2.2% of the sample.

The sample belongs to a study of T-cell reconstitution after alpha-beta-depleted transplantation in children (dated by TCRdb to 2015 to 2016). Study-level background: T-cell immune reconstitution after TCRalphabeta/CD19-depleted allogeneic hematopoietic cell transplantation in children was quantitatively tracked in the study by means of TCR repertoire profiling. Overall results and qualifications from the work: The apparently early recovery of alphabetaT-cell counts about two months after transplant reportedly depended on only several hundred rapidly expanded clones that came from non-depleted graft cells. Over the following months the frequencies of hyperexpanded clones went down, and after one year T-cell counts and TCRbeta diversity were mostly credited to newly produced T cells. In some patients, the high TCRbeta diversity seen at day 60 was put down to recipient T cells and intrathymic progenitors that had survived conditioning.

Reading the germline V gene (reference sequence) gives CDR1 DFQATT and CDR2 SNEGSKA. Including cysteine and phenylalanine, the CDR3 has 12 amino acids. Of the read, only the CDR3 DNA is kept; its 36 bases are in frame from base 1. The junction shows trimming of 4 bases on V and 4 bases on J, and the gene matches do not reach 1 base of it. The receptor was derived from a male patient younger than 18 who had a stem cell transplant for acute myeloid leukemia, so the T cells may come from the graft donor. The chain is encoded by TRBV20-1 joined to TRBJ1-5; TRBD1 agrees with 7 junctional bases. The sample in question was PBMCs, mostly from graft donor cells, obtained 360 days after TCRalphabeta/CD19-depleted stem cell transplant. The CDR3 protein: CSAKTGNQPQHF. The bases read TGCAGTGCTAAGACAGGGAATCAGCCCCAGCATTTT.